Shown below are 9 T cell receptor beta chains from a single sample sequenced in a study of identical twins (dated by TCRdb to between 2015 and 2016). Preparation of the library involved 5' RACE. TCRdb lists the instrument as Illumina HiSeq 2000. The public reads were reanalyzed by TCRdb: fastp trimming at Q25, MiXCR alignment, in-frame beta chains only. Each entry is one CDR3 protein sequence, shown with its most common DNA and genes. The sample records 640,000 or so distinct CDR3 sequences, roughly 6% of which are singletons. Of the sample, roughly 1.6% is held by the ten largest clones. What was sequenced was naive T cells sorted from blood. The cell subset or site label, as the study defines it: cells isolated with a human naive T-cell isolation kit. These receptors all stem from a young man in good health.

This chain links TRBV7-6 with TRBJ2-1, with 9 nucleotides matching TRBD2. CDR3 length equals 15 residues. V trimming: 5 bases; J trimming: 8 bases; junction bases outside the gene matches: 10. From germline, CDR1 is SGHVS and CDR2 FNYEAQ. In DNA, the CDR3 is TGTGCCAGCAGCGCATTAGGACTAGCGAACGATGAGCAGTTCTTC. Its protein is CASSALGLANDEQFF.

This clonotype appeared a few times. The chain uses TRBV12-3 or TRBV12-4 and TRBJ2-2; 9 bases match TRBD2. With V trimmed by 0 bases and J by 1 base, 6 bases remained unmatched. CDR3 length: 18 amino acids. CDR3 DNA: TGTGCCAGCAGTTTAGCCACCGGGACTAGCAGGAACACCGGGGAGCTGTTTTTT. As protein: CASSLATGTSRNTGELFF.

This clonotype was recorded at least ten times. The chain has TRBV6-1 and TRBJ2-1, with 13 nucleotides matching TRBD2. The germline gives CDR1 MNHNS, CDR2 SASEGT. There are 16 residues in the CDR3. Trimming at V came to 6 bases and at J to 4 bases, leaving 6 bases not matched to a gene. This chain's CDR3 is CASRGTSGNLYNEQFF. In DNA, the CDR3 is TGTGCCAGCAGGGGGACTAGCGGGAATCTTTACAATGAGCAGTTCTTC.

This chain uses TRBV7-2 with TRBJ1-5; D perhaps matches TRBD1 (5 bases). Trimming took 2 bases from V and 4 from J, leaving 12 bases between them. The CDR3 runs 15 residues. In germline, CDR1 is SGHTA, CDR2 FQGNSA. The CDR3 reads CASSLRGVRNQPQHF. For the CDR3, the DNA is TGTGCCAGCAGCTTAAGGGGAGTCCGGAATCAGCCCCAGCATTTT.

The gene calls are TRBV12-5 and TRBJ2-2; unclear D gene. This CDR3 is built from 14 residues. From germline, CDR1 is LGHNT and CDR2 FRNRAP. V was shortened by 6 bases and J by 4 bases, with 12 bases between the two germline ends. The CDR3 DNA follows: TGTGCTAGTGGCCGGTGGGGAATCACCGGGGAGCTGTTTTTT. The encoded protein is CASGRWGITGELFF.

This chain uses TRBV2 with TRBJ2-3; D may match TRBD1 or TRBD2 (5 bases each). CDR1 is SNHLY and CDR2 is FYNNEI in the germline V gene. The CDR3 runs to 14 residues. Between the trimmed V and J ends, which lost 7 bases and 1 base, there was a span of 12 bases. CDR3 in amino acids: CASKEGRGTDTQYF. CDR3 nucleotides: TGTGCCAGCAAAGAGGGACGGGGCACAGATACGCAGTATTTT.

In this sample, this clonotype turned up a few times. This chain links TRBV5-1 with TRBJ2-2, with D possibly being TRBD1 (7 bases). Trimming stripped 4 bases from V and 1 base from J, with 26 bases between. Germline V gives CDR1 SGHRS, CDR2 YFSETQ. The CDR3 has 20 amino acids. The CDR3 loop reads CASSAGLASPRTGNTGELFF. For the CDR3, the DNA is TGCGCCAGCAGCGCGGGGTTAGCGAGTCCCAGGACAGGGAACACCGGGGAGCTGTTTTTT.

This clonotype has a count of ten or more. The CDR3 bases are TGCGCCAGCAGTGGGTCAGGGGGCAATCAGCCCCAGCATTTT. Translated, it gives CASSGSGGNQPQHF. V gene TRBV10-2 combines with J gene TRBJ1-5; perhaps TRBD1 as D (6 bases). This CDR3 comprises 14 residues. The germline V gene encodes CDR1 WSHSY and CDR2 SAAADI. The germline V and J ends were trimmed by 4 bases and 2 bases, with 9 bases remaining between them.

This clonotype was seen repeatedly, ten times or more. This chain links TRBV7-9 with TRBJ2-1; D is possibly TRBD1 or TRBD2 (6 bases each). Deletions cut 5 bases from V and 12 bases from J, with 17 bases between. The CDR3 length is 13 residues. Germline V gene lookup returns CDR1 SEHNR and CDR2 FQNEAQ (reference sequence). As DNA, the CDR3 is TGTGCCAGCAGCCAAAACAGGGTTAGCGGGCAGTTCTTC. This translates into CASSQNRVSGQFF.